The entry below describes one T cell receptor beta chain. Germline CDR1 is SEHNR and CDR2 is FQNEAQ (reference sequence). This CDR3 region has 15 residues. V dropped 6 bases and J dropped 4 bases, with 15 bases sitting between them. Sequencing used immunoSEQ multiplex PCR; TCRdb keeps in-frame clones, though not all of them. The sample includes about 15,000 clones, 80% to 90% of them seen just once. These data come from a study of control samples from healthy donors and cancer patients. The TCR sequence derives from a woman in her 70s with colorectal cancer. J is TRBJ1-4 and V is TRBV7-9; D is unresolved. The sequencing input was PBMCs. Here the CDR3 reads CASSWTVSDNEKLFF. CDR3 nucleotides: TGTGCCAGCAGTTGGACCGTATCCGATAATGAAAAACTGTTTTTT. Filled out from reference TRBV7-9 and TRBJ1-4, the complete variable domain reads DTGVSQNPRHKITKRGQNVTFRCDPISEHNRLYWYRQTLGQGPEFLTYFQNEAQLEKSRLLSDRFSAERPKGSFSTLEIQRTEQGDSAMYLCASSWTVSDNEKLFFGSGTQLSVL.